The 32 T cell receptor beta chains below all came from one sample that was sequenced in a study of blood T cell repertoires in COVID-19. Only in-frame clones appear in the TCRdb table, and some are missing; sequencing was by immunoSEQ multiplex PCR. The sample contains approximately 61,000 clones, 83% of which appear only once. Sequencing was carried out using peripheral blood. These receptors were taken from a man over 45 with COVID-19, enrolled during active disease.

This clone was seen more than once but under ten times. V gene TRBV7-2 combines with J gene TRBJ1-6, with 10 bases lining up with TRBD1. There are 14 residues in the CDR3. The germline gives CDR1 SGHTA, CDR2 FQGNSA. V was pared by 7 bases and J by 7 bases, with 4 bases of the junction left unmatched. The CDR3 region is CASNPGQGNSPLHF. The DNA of the CDR3 is TGTGCCAGCAACCCGGGACAGGGGAATTCACCCCTCCACTTT.

This clone was found once. The chain links TRBV5-1 to TRBJ2-1; 9 bases align to TRBD1. Germline V gene data show CDR1 as SGHRS and CDR2 as YFSETQ. The J segment lost 5 bases and the V segment lost 4 bases, leaving 4 bases of the junction unmatched. The CDR3 consists of 14 residues. CDR3 residues: CASSRGQGNNEQFF. The CDR3 DNA sequence: TGCGCCAGCAGCCGCGGACAGGGGAACAATGAGCAGTTCTTC.

This clone was counted a few times. The rearrangement uses TRBV29-1 and TRBJ2-3, with D tentatively TRBD2 (6 bases). Germline V CDR1 and CDR2: SQVTM, ANQGSEA. This CDR3 is built from 13 residues. V shed 1 base and J shed 7 bases, with 12 bases lying between them. CDR3 residues: CSVEGTGGNTQYF. The DNA for the CDR3 is TGCAGCGTTGAAGGGACCGGAGGGAATACGCAGTATTTT.

The chain joins TRBV3-1 (or the pseudogene TRBV3-2) to TRBJ2-1; 12 bases line up with TRBD1. Trimming removed 0 bases from V and 10 bases from J; junction bases left unmatched: 4. The germline gives CDR1 LGHDT, CDR2 YNNKEL (reference sequence). The CDR3 has 15 residues. The CDR3 DNA reads TGTGCCAGCAGCCAAGAGGGACAGGGGGCGAGGGAGCAGTTCTTC. Translation: CASSQEGQGAREQFF.

The J gene is TRBJ1-1, the V gene TRBV7-9; no firm D call. Germline-derived CDR1 and CDR2 are SEHNR and FQNEAQ (reference sequence). The CDR3 sequence is 15 residues long. V gave up 1 base and J gave up 5 bases, with 14 bases separating them. Written as DNA, the CDR3 is TGTGCCAGCAGCTTAGAAGGGTTGTGGAGGACTGAAGCTTTCTTT. Translated, it gives CASSLEGLWRTEAFF.

The chain joins TRBV5-5 to TRBJ1-3; a possible D gene is TRBD1 (5 bases). The V gene lost 4 bases and the J gene lost 0 bases, with 20 bases spanning the gap. Germline CDR1 reads SGHKS; CDR2 reads YYEKEE (reference sequence). The length of the CDR3 is 18 residues. CDR3 protein: CASSRTEPTGGSGNTIYF. The CDR3, as DNA: TGTGCCAGCAGCAGGACCGAACCCACGGGGGGCTCTGGAAACACCATATATTTT.

The rearrangement links TRBV3-1 (or the pseudogene TRBV3-2) to TRBJ2-7; TRBD1 is a possible D gene (6 bases). CDR3 length: 14 residues. V was clipped by 6 bases and J by 3 bases, with 15 bases between them. The germline V gene has CDR1 LGHDT and CDR2 YNNKEL (reference sequence). As DNA, the CDR3 is TGTGCCAGCAGTCTACAGGGTGACTTCTACGAGCAGTACTTC. It translates to CASSLQGDFYEQYF.

The chain recombines TRBV4-1 with TRBJ2-2; D is unclear. Germline CDR1 MGHRA, CDR2 YSYEKL. Deletions cut 1 base from V and 8 bases from J, with 8 bases between. CDR3 length: 13 residues. Here the CDR3 DNA reads TGCGCCAGCAGCCAAGGAACTCAAGGGGAGCTGTTTTTT. It is translated as CASSQGTQGELFF.

This sequence joins TRBV6-2 or TRBV6-3 and TRBJ1-1; D might be TRBD1 (5 bases). CDR3 length: 17 amino acids. The V end was cut by 0 bases, the J end by 0 bases, with 14 bases between. CDR1 and CDR2 from the germline V gene are MNHEY and SVGEGT. CDR3 protein: CASSYSNRRRMNTEAFF. The CDR3 nucleotides read TGTGCCAGCAGTTACTCGAACAGGCGTAGGATGAACACTGAAGCTTTCTTT.

This clone turned up a few times. The V and J genes are TRBV7-2 and TRBJ1-6; TRBD1 is a possible D gene (5 bases). V lost 3 bases to trimming and J lost 10 bases, with 19 bases between them. This CDR3 region has 16 residues. Germline V CDR1 and CDR2: SGHTA, FQGNSA. CDR3 sequence: CASSLTPTQAGSPLHF. The CDR3 DNA sequence: TGTGCCAGCAGCTTGACACCCACCCAGGCAGGGTCACCCCTCCACTTT.

The genes are TRBV30 and TRBJ2-2; TRBD1 agrees at 10 bases. This CDR3 region has 13 residues. With 4 bases clipped from V and 7 bases from J, the junction kept 3 bases outside the gene matches. Germline CDR1 and CDR2: GTSNPN and SVGIG (reference sequence). CDR3 sequence (DNA): TGTGCCTGGACCGGGACAGGGGTCGGGGAGCTGTTTTTT. Amino acid sequence: CAWTGTGVGELFF. The entire variable domain, with the rest obtained from reference TRBV30 and TRBJ2-2, is as follows: SQTIHQWPATLVQPVGSPLSLECTVEGTSNPNLYWYRQAAGRGLQLLFYSVGIGQISSEVPQNLSASRPQDRQFILSSKKLLLSDSGFYLCAWTGTGVGELFFGEGSRLTVL.

The chain uses TRBV7-9 and TRBJ2-3, with 7 bases fitting TRBD1. The ends lost 1 base at V and 3 bases at J; junction bases unmatched: 7. The germline V gene encodes CDR1 SEHNR and CDR2 FQNEAQ (reference sequence). The CDR3 length is 16 residues. CDR3 in amino acids: CASSLGQGEGTDTQYF. The CDR3 region has the DNA TGTGCCAGCAGCTTAGGACAGGGTGAAGGGACAGATACGCAGTATTTT.

The sample holds one count of this clone. The gene calls are TRBV5-1 and TRBJ1-2; D is possibly TRBD1 (6 bases). CDR1 SGHRS and CDR2 YFSETQ come from the germline V gene. The CDR3 is 16 residues long. The V end was cut by 0 bases, the J end by 4 bases, with 16 bases between. CDR3 bases: TGCGCCAGCAGCTTGGGTTTGGGGGCTGAAGTCTATGGCTACACCTTC. It encodes CASSLGLGAEVYGYTF.

The rearrangement links TRBV5-1 to TRBJ1-3; TRBD1 is a possible D gene (6 bases). Germline assignment: CDR1 SGHRS and CDR2 YFSETQ. The CDR3 has 18 amino acids. Deletions cut 2 bases from V and 0 bases from J, with 18 bases between. This CDR3 reads CASSLQGLAHFSGNTIYF. CDR3 nucleotides: TGCGCCAGCAGCTTACAGGGTTTGGCACATTTCTCTGGAAACACCATATATTTT.

The V gene is TRBV6-6, the J gene TRBJ1-5; D unclear. The CDR3 has 12 amino acids. The germline V gene has CDR1 MNHNY and CDR2 SVGAGI (reference sequence). V was trimmed by 8 bases and J by 1 base, leaving 6 bases between them. CDR3 sequence (DNA): TGTGCCAGCGGCGGGAGCAATCAGCCCCAGCATTTT. As protein: CASGGSNQPQHF.

The chain combines TRBV24-1 with TRBJ2-1, with D perhaps TRBD2 (6 bases). V gave up 3 bases and J gave up 3 bases, with 14 bases separating them. The germline CDR1 and CDR2 sequences are KGHDR and SFDVKD. This CDR3 comprises 16 residues. DNA of the CDR3: TGTGCCACCAGTGATGCGGGACGGGAGATCTACAATGAGCAGTTCTTC. Residues: CATSDAGREIYNEQFF.

This sequence joins TRBV5-1 and TRBJ2-7, with D perhaps TRBD1 (6 bases). The germline gives CDR1 SGHRS, CDR2 YFSETQ. V shed 7 bases and J shed 0 bases, with 11 bases lying between them. CDR3 length: 13 amino acids. CDR3 loop: CASSRDTSYEQYF. CDR3 sequence (DNA): TGCGCCAGCTCCCGGGACACCTCCTACGAGCAGTACTTC.

The chain employs TRBV5-4 and TRBJ2-7; the match to TRBD2 covers 10 bases. The junction had 1 base not matched to a gene; V was cut back by 0 bases and J by 1 base. The germline V gene encodes CDR1 SGHNT and CDR2 YYREEE (reference sequence). The CDR3 runs 15 residues. DNA for the CDR3: TGTGCCAGCAGCTTGGAAGCGGGAGGGTCCTACGAGCAGTACTTC. Protein sequence: CASSLEAGGSYEQYF.

The count of this clone is one. The chain links TRBV30 to TRBJ2-2, with D tentatively TRBD1 (5 bases). The ends were cut back, 3 bases at V and 1 base at J, with 9 bases in the middle. Looked up from germline, CDR1 is GTSNPN and CDR2 is SVGIG (reference sequence). The CDR3 is 14 amino acids. CDR3 amino acids: CAWSRALNTGELFF. The DNA of the CDR3 is TGTGCCTGGAGCAGGGCATTGAACACCGGGGAGCTGTTTTTT.

This chain joins TRBV7-3 and TRBJ2-1, with a possible D match to TRBD2 (6 bases). V was shortened by 2 bases and J by 6 bases, with 11 bases between the two germline ends. This CDR3 is 14 amino acids long. From germline, CDR1 is SGHTA and CDR2 FQGTGA. The CDR3 nucleotides read TGTGCCAGCAGCTTAGGGGACTTGCGCAATGAGCAGTTCTTC. Protein: CASSLGDLRNEQFF.

The chain carries TRBV27 and TRBJ2-6; the D gene is possibly TRBD1 (6 bases). The CDR3 extends over 18 amino acids. The V end lost 3 bases, the J end lost 2 bases, and 17 bases lay between the germline ends. Germline V gene data show CDR1 as MNHEY and CDR2 as SMNVEV (reference sequence). In DNA, the CDR3 is TGTGCCAGCAGTTTTGTGCCCCCGGGACACCCTGGGGCCAACGTCCTGACTTTC. This gives the protein CASSFVPPGHPGANVLTF.

CDR3 protein: CAWSVRGRTYEQYF. CDR3 nucleotide sequence: TGTGCCTGGAGTGTACGGGGTAGAACCTACGAGCAGTACTTC. This sequence joins TRBV30 and TRBJ2-7, with a possible D match to TRBD2 (5 bases). The CDR3 consists of 14 residues. V was trimmed by 0 bases and J by 2 bases, leaving 11 bases between them. Germline V gene data show CDR1 as GTSNPN and CDR2 as SVGIG (reference sequence). Full variable domain (remainder filled in from reference TRBV30 and TRBJ2-7): SQTIHQWPATLVQPVGSPLSLECTVEGTSNPNLYWYRQAAGRGLQLLFYSVGIGQISSEVPQNLSASRPQDRQFILSSKKLLLSDSGFYLCAWSVRGRTYEQYFGPGTRLTVT.

The J gene is TRBJ1-2, the V gene TRBV30, with D hard to call. With 4 bases removed from V and 5 bases from J, the gap between germline ends came to 17 bases. The CDR3 is 14 amino acids. Germline V gene lookup returns CDR1 GTSNPN and CDR2 SVGIG (reference sequence). CDR3 sequence (DNA): TGTGCCTGGACCGCCATCGGGATCCAATATGGCTACACCTTC. Translation gives CAWTAIGIQYGYTF.

This clone was detected a few times. CDR3 sequence (DNA): TGTGCCAGCAGTGAATGGGCAGGGAATCAGCCCCAGCATTTT. Its translation is CASSEWAGNQPQHF. The chain employs TRBV6-1 and TRBJ1-5; D may be TRBD1 (5 bases). The CDR3 extends over 14 amino acids. The germline V gene encodes CDR1 MNHNS and CDR2 SASEGT. Trimming removed 2 bases at V and 4 bases at J, with 9 bases between.

V and J are TRBV2 and TRBJ2-7, with 7 bases fitting TRBD2. The CDR3 extends over 14 amino acids. Germline CDR1 and CDR2: SNHLY and FYNNEI. J was trimmed by 0 bases and V by 8 bases; bases with no gene match: 7. The CDR3 loop is CASGRGPSSYEQYF. The DNA for the CDR3 is TGTGCCAGCGGGAGGGGACCGAGCTCCTACGAGCAGTACTTC.

The chain joins TRBV29-1 to TRBJ2-7, with unresolved D. Deletions cut 3 bases from V and 0 bases from J, with 6 bases between. Germline V gene sequence: CDR1 SQVTM, CDR2 ANQGSEA. This CDR3 is 12 amino acids long. CDR3: CSVESHSYEQYF. CDR3 nucleotides: TGCAGCGTTGAGTCCCACTCCTACGAGCAGTACTTC.

The chain couples TRBV2 to TRBJ1-2; 9 bases align to TRBD1. The J segment lost 3 bases and the V segment lost 4 bases, leaving 3 bases of the junction unmatched. The length of the CDR3 is 14 residues. Germline assignment: CDR1 SNHLY and CDR2 FYNNEI. CDR3 in amino acids: CASSGGQGDYGYTF. The DNA of the CDR3 is TGTGCCAGCAGTGGGGGACAGGGTGACTATGGCTACACCTTC.

The V call is TRBV19, the J call TRBJ2-7; possible D gene TRBD1, 5 bases. The CDR3 covers 15 residues. Germline CDR1 LNHDA, CDR2 SQIVND (reference sequence). Trimming took off 2 bases at V and 2 bases at J, with 13 bases between the two ends. The CDR3 bases are TGTGCCAGTAGTATAATTCGGCAGGGCGCCTACGAGCAGTACTTC. This codes for CASSIIRQGAYEQYF.

The chain couples TRBV6-5 to TRBJ1-3; maybe TRBD1 (5 bases). The V gene's germline CDR1 is MNHEY and CDR2 SVGAGI. This CDR3 is 15 amino acids long. V lost 0 bases, J lost 4 bases, and 10 bases lay in between. Here the CDR3 reads CASSYSGAEGNTIYF. The CDR3 nucleotides are TGTGCCAGCAGTTACTCTGGGGCAGAAGGAAACACCATATATTTT.

J is TRBJ2-7 and V is TRBV29-1, with 7 bases aligning to TRBD2. The ends lost 4 bases at V and 3 bases at J; junction bases unmatched: 3. From germline, CDR1 is SQVTM and CDR2 ANQGSEA. The CDR3 runs 12 residues. CDR3 in amino acids: CSVGREVYEQYF. In DNA, the CDR3 is TGCAGCGTTGGACGGGAGGTCTACGAGCAGTACTTC.

In nucleotides, the CDR3 is TGTGCCAGCAGCCCCCTAAATGAGCAGTTCTTC. This gives the protein CASSPLNEQFF. J is TRBJ2-1 and V is TRBV11-2; no clear D. CDR3 length: 11 amino acids. Germline CDR1 SGHAT, CDR2 FQNNGV. The V and J ends lost 5 bases and 7 bases respectively, with 6 bases between them. Based on the CDR3 plus reference TRBV11-2 and TRBJ2-1, the full variable domain is EAGVAQSPRYKIIEKRQSVAFWCNPISGHATLYWYQQILGQGPKLLIQFQNNGVVDDSQLPKDRFSAERLKGVDSTLKIQPAKLEDSAVYLCASSPLNEQFFGPGTRLTVL.

The V call is TRBV4-2, the J call TRBJ1-5, with a possible D match to TRBD1 (5 bases). CDR3 length: 16 residues. Trimming shortened V by 0 bases and J by 6 bases, and 15 bases separated the two germline ends. Germline lookup yields CDR1 LGHNA and CDR2 YNFKEQ. The CDR3 region is CASSQDPSGGGQPQHF. The CDR3 coding sequence is TGTGCCAGCAGCCAAGATCCCTCCGGGGGAGGTCAGCCCCAGCATTTT.